This TCR beta chain was retrieved from a study of blood T cell repertoires in COVID-19. Study information: Material from acute and convalescent COVID-19 was sourced from the United States, Italy and Spain. The cDNA or gDNA used as material had been derived from T cells, B-cell-depleted T cells, or PBMCs.

Methods used by the authors: Using reference gene primer amplification, nucleated cell counts were estimated. The assay was immunoSEQ multiplex PCR, and TCRdb's table has in-frame clones only and misses some. Clonal size and the V and J genes are those of that table, whereas D and trimming came from the DNA. The sample yields over 250,000 clones, 83% seen once. Input material: peripheral blood. This receptor was taken from a woman aged 45 to 65 who had recovered from COVID-19.

The DNA for the CDR3 is TGTGCCAGCAGCCCCCGGGGGGTCTCCTACAATGAGCAGTTCTTC. Protein: CASSPRGVSYNEQFF. The chain joins TRBV27 to TRBJ2-1; 7 nucleotides agree with TRBD2. V was clipped by 6 bases and J by 0 bases; unmatched bases: 5. The CDR3 totals 15 residues. Germline V CDR1 and CDR2: MNHEY, SMNVEV (reference sequence).